Here is one TCR beta chain with its context. No antigen is known for it. This sample stems from a study of PD-1 blockade in classical Hodgkin lymphoma. Study background: Patients got intravenous nivolumab 3 mg/kg every 2 weeks.

The method was immunoSEQ multiplex PCR; TCRdb's version includes in-frame clones alone and lacks a portion of them. The sample carries some 52,000 clones, roughly nine tenths recorded once. The study, taken as a whole, reports: Some patients started nivolumab under 1 year after ASCT, and they were excluded.

Time point defined: cycle 4 day 1 (C4D1), after 6 weeks of nivolumab. There was relapse after autologous stem cell transplantation in every patient, and there was variation in brentuximab vedotin exposure. Best outcomes ranged across complete response, partial response and progressive disease. Sample: peripheral blood mononuclear cells (PBMCs), taken before the fourth cycle of nivolumab. The TCR sequence derives from a human donor with classical Hodgkin lymphoma.

The CDR3 protein is CASSLFGNTGALETQYF. CDR3 coding DNA: TGTGCCAGCAGTTTATTTGGAAACACAGGGGCCCTGGAGACCCAGTACTTC. The rearrangement uses TRBV28 and TRBJ2-5; 7 positions agree with TRBD1. With 1 base clipped from V and 5 bases from J, the junction kept 13 bases outside the gene matches. From germline, CDR1 is MDHEN and CDR2 SYDVKM. The CDR3 is made up of 17 amino acids.